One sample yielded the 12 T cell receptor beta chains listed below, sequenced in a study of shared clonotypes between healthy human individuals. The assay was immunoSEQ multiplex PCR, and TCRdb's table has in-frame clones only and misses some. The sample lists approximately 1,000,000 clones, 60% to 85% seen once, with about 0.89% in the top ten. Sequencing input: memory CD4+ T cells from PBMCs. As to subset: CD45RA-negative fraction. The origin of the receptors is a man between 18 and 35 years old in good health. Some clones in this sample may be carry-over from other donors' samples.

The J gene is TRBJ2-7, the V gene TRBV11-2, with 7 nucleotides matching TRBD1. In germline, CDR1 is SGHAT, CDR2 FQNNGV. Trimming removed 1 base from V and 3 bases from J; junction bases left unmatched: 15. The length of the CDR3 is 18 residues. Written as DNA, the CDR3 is TGTGCCAGCAGCTTAGCGGTGGTTGGGGAAGCAGGGGGCTACGAGCAGTACTTC. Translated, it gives CASSLAVVGEAGGYEQYF.

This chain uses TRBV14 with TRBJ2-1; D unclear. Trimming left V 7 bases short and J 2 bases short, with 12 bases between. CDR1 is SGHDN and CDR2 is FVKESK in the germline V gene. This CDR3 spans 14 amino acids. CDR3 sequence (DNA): TGTGCCAGCAACCCCGGACGGGCCTACAATGAGCAGTTCTTC. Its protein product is CASNPGRAYNEQFF.

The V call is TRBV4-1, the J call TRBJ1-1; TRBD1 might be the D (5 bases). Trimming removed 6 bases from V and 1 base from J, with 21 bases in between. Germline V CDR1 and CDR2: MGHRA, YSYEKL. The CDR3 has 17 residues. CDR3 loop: CASSRYSTGTGNTEAFF. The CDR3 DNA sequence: TGCGCCAGCAGTCGCTATTCGACCGGGACGGGGAACACTGAAGCTTTCTTT.

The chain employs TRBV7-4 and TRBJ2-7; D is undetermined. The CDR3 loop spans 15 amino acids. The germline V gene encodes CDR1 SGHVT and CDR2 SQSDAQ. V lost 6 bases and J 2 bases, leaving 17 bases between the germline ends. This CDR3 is CASSFLRYSPYEQYF. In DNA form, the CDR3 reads TGTGCCAGCAGTTTCCTCCGCTACTCACCCTACGAGCAGTACTTC.

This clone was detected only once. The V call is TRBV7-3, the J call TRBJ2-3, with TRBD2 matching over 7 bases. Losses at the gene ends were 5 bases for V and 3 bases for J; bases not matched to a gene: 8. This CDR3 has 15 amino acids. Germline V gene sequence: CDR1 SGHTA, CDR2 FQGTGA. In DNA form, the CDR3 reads TGTGCCAGCAGCCTAGCTGGTAGCGGGACAGATACGCAGTATTTT. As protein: CASSLAGSGTDTQYF.

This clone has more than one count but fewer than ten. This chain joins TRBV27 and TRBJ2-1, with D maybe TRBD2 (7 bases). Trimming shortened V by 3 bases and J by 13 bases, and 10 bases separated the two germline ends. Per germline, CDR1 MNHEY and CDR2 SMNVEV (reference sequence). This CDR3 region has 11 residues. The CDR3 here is CASSFGGPQFF. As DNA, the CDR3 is TGTGCCAGCAGTTTCGGGGGGCCACAGTTCTTC.

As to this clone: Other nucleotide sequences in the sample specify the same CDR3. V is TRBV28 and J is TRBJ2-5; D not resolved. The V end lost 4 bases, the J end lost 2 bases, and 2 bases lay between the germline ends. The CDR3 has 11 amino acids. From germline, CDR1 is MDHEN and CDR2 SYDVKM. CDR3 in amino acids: CASSSQETQYF. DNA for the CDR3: TGTGCCAGCAGTTCGCAAGAGACCCAGTACTTC. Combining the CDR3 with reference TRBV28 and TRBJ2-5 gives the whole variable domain DVKVTQSSRYLVKRTGEKVFLECVQDMDHENMFWYRQDPGLGLRLIYFSYDVKMKEKGDIPEGYSVSREKKERFSLILESASTNQTSMYLCASSSQETQYFGPGTRLLVL.

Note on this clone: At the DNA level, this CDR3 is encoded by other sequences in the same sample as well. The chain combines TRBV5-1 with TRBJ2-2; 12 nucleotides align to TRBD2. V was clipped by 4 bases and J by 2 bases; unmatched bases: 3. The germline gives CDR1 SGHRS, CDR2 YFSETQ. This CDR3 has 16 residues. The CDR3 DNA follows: TGCGCCAGCAGCCTAGGACTAGCGGGAAACACCGGGGAGCTGTTTTTT. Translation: CASSLGLAGNTGELFF.

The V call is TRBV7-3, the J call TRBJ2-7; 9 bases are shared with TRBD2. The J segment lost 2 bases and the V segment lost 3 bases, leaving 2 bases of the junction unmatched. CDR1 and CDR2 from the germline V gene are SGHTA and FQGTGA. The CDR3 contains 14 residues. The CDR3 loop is CASSLTSGAYEQYF. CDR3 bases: TGTGCCAGCAGCTTGACTAGCGGAGCCTACGAGCAGTACTTC.

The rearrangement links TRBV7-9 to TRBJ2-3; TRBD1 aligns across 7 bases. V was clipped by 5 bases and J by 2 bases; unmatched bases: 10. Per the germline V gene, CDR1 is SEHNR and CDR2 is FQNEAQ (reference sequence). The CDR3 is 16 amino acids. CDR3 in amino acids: CASSPRVGQLTDTQYF. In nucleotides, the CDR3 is TGTGCCAGCAGCCCCCGCGTGGGACAGCTCACAGATACGCAGTATTTT.

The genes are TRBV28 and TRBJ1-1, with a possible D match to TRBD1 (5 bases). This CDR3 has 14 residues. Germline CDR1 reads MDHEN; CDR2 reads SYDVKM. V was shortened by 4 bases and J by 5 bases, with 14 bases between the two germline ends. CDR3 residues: CASSSSQGWTEAFF. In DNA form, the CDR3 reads TGTGCCAGCAGTTCCTCCCAGGGATGGACTGAAGCTTTCTTT.

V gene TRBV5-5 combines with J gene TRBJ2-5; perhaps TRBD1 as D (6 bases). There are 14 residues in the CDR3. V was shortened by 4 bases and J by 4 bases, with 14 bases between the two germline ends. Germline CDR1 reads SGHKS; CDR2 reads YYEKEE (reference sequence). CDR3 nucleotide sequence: TGTGCCAGCAGCACTGGACAGTTTTTAGAGACCCAGTACTTC. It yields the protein CASSTGQFLETQYF.